Listed here are 30 T cell receptor beta chains from one sample, sequenced in a study of cytomegalovirus exposure and HLA in healthy donors. PCR was performed using 60 Vbeta and 13 Jbeta primers. Data came from immunoSEQ multiplex PCR; TCRdb stores just in-frame clones and leaves some out. The sample carries about 140,000 clones, roughly four fifths recorded once. What was sequenced was PBMCs. Receptor source: a man younger than 35 in good health and CMV-seropositive.

The gene calls are TRBV28 and TRBJ1-5; D ambiguous. CDR1 and CDR2 (germline): MDHEN, SYDVKM. The CDR3 has 15 amino acids. V lost 5 bases to trimming and J lost 7 bases, with 18 bases between them. The CDR3 nucleotides are TGTGCCAGCAGTCCCACTGCACTTGGAGACCAGCCCCAGCATTTT. It translates to CASSPTALGDQPQHF.

The chain uses TRBV6-6 and TRBJ2-7; 7 bases fit TRBD1. Germline CDR1 reads MNHNY; CDR2 reads SVGAGI (reference sequence). The CDR3 extends over 16 amino acids. The V gene end was trimmed by 4 bases and the J gene end by 1 base; junction bases not matched to a gene: 10. The CDR3 loop is CASSSQDRRNSYEQYF. The CDR3 DNA reads TGTGCCAGCAGTTCCCAGGACAGGCGTAATTCCTACGAGCAGTACTTC.

The chain is built from TRBV28 and TRBJ2-2, with 7 nucleotides matching TRBD1. V was clipped by 7 bases and J by 5 bases; unmatched bases: 19. CDR1 and CDR2 (germline): MDHEN, SYDVKM. The CDR3 loop spans 18 amino acids. The CDR3 nucleotides read TGTGCCAGCACCCCAGGGGTAGTTAGGGGGCTGTTTACCGGGGAGCTGTTTTTT. Translation gives CASTPGVVRGLFTGELFF.

This clone was counted a single time. The V call is TRBV7-9, the J call TRBJ1-1; TRBD1 aligns across 9 bases. CDR3 length: 17 amino acids. The ends lost 5 bases at V and 2 bases at J; junction bases unmatched: 12. In germline, CDR1 is SEHNR, CDR2 FQNEAQ (reference sequence). The CDR3 spells CASSPQRTGAGNTEAFF. CDR3 nucleotides: TGTGCCAGCAGCCCCCAGAGGACAGGGGCAGGAAACACTGAAGCTTTCTTT.

This chain links TRBV28 with TRBJ1-4; TRBD1 matches at 7 bases. Germline CDR1 reads MDHEN; CDR2 reads SYDVKM. V dropped 5 bases and J dropped 8; count of bases not matched to a gene: 8. This CDR3 has 14 residues. The CDR3 bases are TGTGCCAGCAGTCAAAGACAGGGTGTGGAAAAACTGTTTTTT. It encodes CASSQRQGVEKLFF.

This clone was counted only a few times. The chain is built from TRBV27 and TRBJ2-7; 12 bases align to TRBD2. This CDR3 has 18 residues. From germline, CDR1 is MNHEY and CDR2 SMNVEV (reference sequence). Germline trimming cut 6 bases from V and 6 bases from J; bases unmatched to any gene: 18. CDR3 coding DNA: TGTGCCAGCAGCTCCTCGGGGCTAGCGGGAGGGCCCTCACCCGAGCAGTACTTC. As protein: CASSSSGLAGGPSPEQYF.

This clone was detected once. The chain recombines TRBV2 with TRBJ2-5; D may be TRBD2 (6 bases). The J call may be faulty, since TRBJ2-7 better matches the DNA end. Germline V gene sequence: CDR1 SNHLY, CDR2 FYNNEI. CDR3 length: 12 residues. CDR3 DNA: TGTGCCAGCGGTCGTAGCGGATACGAGCAGTACTTC. It yields the protein CASGRSGYEQYF.

This clone was found a few times. V is TRBV5-5 and J is TRBJ2-7; TRBD1 aligns across 10 bases. CDR3 length: 15 residues. The germline V gene encodes CDR1 SGHKS and CDR2 YYEKEE (reference sequence). V was clipped by 2 bases and J by 1 base; unmatched bases: 3. CDR3 sequence reads: CASSFEGQGSYEQYF. The CDR3 region has the DNA TGTGCCAGCAGCTTCGAGGGACAGGGGTCCTACGAGCAGTACTTC.

This chain uses TRBV19 with TRBJ2-7, with 11 nucleotides matching TRBD1. CDR1 and CDR2 (germline): LNHDA, SQIVND (reference sequence). The CDR3 length is 13 residues. J was trimmed by 6 bases and V by 8 bases; bases with no gene match: 6. In nucleotides, the CDR3 is TGTGCCAGTGCCGGGACAGGGGGTTCCGAGCAGTACTTC. As protein: CASAGTGGSEQYF. The whole variable domain, filled in from reference TRBV19 and TRBJ2-7, reads DGGITQSPKYLFRKEGQNVTLSCEQNLNHDAMYWYRQDPGQGLRLIYYSQIVNDFQKGDIAEGYSVSREKKESFPLTVTSAQKNPTAFYLCASAGTGGSEQYFGPGTRLTVT.

This clone was observed a single time. V and J are TRBV7-8 and TRBJ1-2; D is perhaps TRBD1 (5 bases). V was clipped by 1 base and J by 8 bases, with 17 bases between them. Per the germline V gene, CDR1 is SGHVS and CDR2 is FQNEAQ. The CDR3 runs to 15 residues. Here the CDR3 DNA reads TGTGCCAGCAGCTTAGTCGCCGTTCCGGGGGAAGGCTACACCTTC. It is translated as CASSLVAVPGEGYTF.

This clone was counted between two and nine times. The chain employs TRBV25-1 and TRBJ1-1; D is undetermined. CDR3 length equals 13 residues. CDR1 MGHDK and CDR2 SYGVNS come from the germline V gene. V lost 5 bases to trimming and J lost 4 bases, with 11 bases between them. CDR3 sequence reads: CASSNGVSTEAFF. In nucleotides, the CDR3 is TGTGCCAGCAGTAACGGGGTGTCCACTGAAGCTTTCTTT.

CDR3 sequence (DNA): TGTGCCAGCAGATACCGGACAGGGGGCTCGTCTGATACGCAGTATTTT. Its translation is CASRYRTGGSSDTQYF. J is TRBJ2-3 and V is TRBV7-8; 11 nucleotides align to TRBD1. This CDR3 is 16 amino acids long. The germline V gene encodes CDR1 SGHVS and CDR2 FQNEAQ. V shed 6 bases and J 6 bases; nucleotides not matched to a gene: 11.

J is TRBJ2-1 and V is TRBV30; D is possibly TRBD2 (6 bases). The V end was cut by 3 bases, the J end by 9 bases, with 15 bases between. This CDR3 region has 13 residues. Germline CDR1 GTSNPN, CDR2 SVGIG (reference sequence). The CDR3: CAWRSPLATEQFF. CDR3 in DNA: TGTGCCTGGAGATCACCACTAGCTACTGAGCAGTTCTTC.

The chain has TRBV6-1 and TRBJ1-3, with a possible D match to TRBD1 (5 bases). V was trimmed by 4 bases and J by 1 base, leaving 8 bases between them. CDR1 and CDR2 (germline): MNHNS, SASEGT. This CDR3 contains 14 residues. Written as DNA, the CDR3 is TGTGCCAGCAGTGGGACAAGTTCTGGAAACACCATATATTTT. It encodes CASSGTSSGNTIYF.

The chain has TRBV19 and TRBJ1-1; D is possibly TRBD1 (5 bases). Trimming took 7 bases from V and 5 from J, leaving 14 bases between them. The germline gives CDR1 LNHDA, CDR2 SQIVND (reference sequence). CDR3 length: 13 residues. In nucleotides, the CDR3 is TGTGCCAGTACCGGAGGGGAATGGACTGAAGCTTTCTTT. It specifies CASTGGEWTEAFF.

V gene TRBV28 combines with J gene TRBJ2-5, with 7 bases that match TRBD1. The CDR3 has 13 amino acids. Germline CDR1 MDHEN, CDR2 SYDVKM. V trimming: 5 bases; J trimming: 5 bases; junction bases outside the gene matches: 5. This CDR3 reads CASSEGARETQYF. DNA for the CDR3: TGTGCCAGCAGTGAGGGGGCTAGGGAGACCCAGTACTTC.

The J gene is TRBJ2-1, the V gene TRBV18; D is perhaps TRBD2 (6 bases). The V gene lost 3 bases and the J gene lost 9 bases, with 24 bases spanning the gap. The CDR3 runs 17 residues. The germline V gene has CDR1 KGHSH and CDR2 LQKENI. The CDR3 sequence is CASSPLGRGREGSEQFF. The CDR3, as DNA: TGTGCCAGCTCACCTTTGGGTCGGGGGAGAGAGGGGAGTGAGCAGTTCTTC.

V and J are TRBV6-5 and TRBJ2-3; maybe TRBD2 (5 bases). V shed 6 bases and J shed 3 bases, with 10 bases lying between them. The CDR3 length is 13 residues. Germline V gene lookup returns CDR1 MNHEY and CDR2 SVGAGI. The CDR3 DNA follows: TGTGCCAGCAGACGGGGTCATACAGATACGCAGTATTTT. This codes for CASRRGHTDTQYF.

As to this clone: One junction end does not reproduce the germline sequence, and a read error may be involved. The rearrangement joins TRBV7-9 to TRBJ1-2, with a weak D call TRBD1 (5 bases). This CDR3 region has 13 residues. CDR1 and CDR2 from the germline V gene are SEHNR and FQNEAQ (reference sequence). The CDR3 coding sequence is TGTTCCAGCAGCTCCGACAGTCTCTATGGCTACACCTTC. Translating gives CSSSSDSLYGYTF.

This clone showed up just once. This chain uses TRBV15 with TRBJ1-2; D is unresolved. The germline V and J ends were trimmed by 3 bases and 0 bases, with 14 bases remaining between them. The CDR3 contains 16 residues. Germline V gene sequence: CDR1 LNHNV, CDR2 YYDKDF (reference sequence). Here the CDR3 reads CATSSAQRLTNYGYTF. In nucleotides, the CDR3 is TGTGCCACCAGCAGTGCACAGCGGCTCACTAACTATGGCTACACCTTC.

This sequence joins TRBV28 and TRBJ2-7, with D tentatively TRBD1 (6 bases). Trimming took off 6 bases at V and 5 bases at J, with 17 bases between the two ends. CDR3 size: 14 residues. The V gene's germline CDR1 is MDHEN and CDR2 SYDVKM. The CDR3: CASSPSYRAHEQYF. CDR3 coding DNA: TGTGCCAGCAGCCCCTCCTACAGGGCACACGAGCAGTACTTC.

The chain employs TRBV2 and TRBJ2-3, with 7 bases matching TRBD2. V shed 3 bases and J 6 bases; nucleotides not matched to a gene: 9. The CDR3 is made up of 15 amino acids. Germline values: CDR1 SNHLY, CDR2 FYNNEI. The CDR3 protein is CASSEMAGVTDTQYF. The CDR3, as DNA: TGTGCCAGCAGTGAGATGGCGGGAGTGACGGATACGCAGTATTTT. Full variable domain (missing parts from reference TRBV2 and TRBJ2-3): EPEVTQTPSHQVTQMGQEVILRCVPISNHLYFYWYRQILGQKVEFLVSFYNNEISEKSEIFDDQFSVERPDGSNFTLKIRSTKLEDSAMYFCASSEMAGVTDTQYFGPGTRLTVL.

The V and J genes are TRBV7-2 and TRBJ1-2; D is ambiguous. The CDR3 spans 13 residues. Trimming removed 5 bases from V and 5 bases from J, with 12 bases in between. Germline V gene sequence: CDR1 SGHTA, CDR2 FQGNSA. The CDR3 DNA follows: TGTGCCAGCAGCCCCCCGGCCGGGTATGGCTACACCTTC. Encoded protein: CASSPPAGYGYTF.

The chain joins TRBV11-2 to TRBJ2-7, with D unresolved. This CDR3 contains 14 residues. V gave up 4 bases and J gave up 3 bases, with 13 bases separating them. CDR1 is SGHAT, CDR2 FQNNGV, per germline. CDR3 coding DNA: TGTGCCAGCAGCTCCCCGGTGACTTTCTACGAGCAGTACTTC. As protein: CASSSPVTFYEQYF.

The chain is built from TRBV7-3 and TRBJ2-2; TRBD1 aligns across 8 bases. This CDR3 is built from 18 residues. Germline V gene lookup returns CDR1 SGHTA and CDR2 FQGTGA. Trimming removed 3 bases from V and 2 bases from J; junction bases left unmatched: 11. This chain's CDR3 is CASSFTSGTGTNTGELFF. As DNA, the CDR3 is TGTGCCAGCAGCTTTACTTCCGGGACAGGCACAAACACCGGGGAGCTGTTTTTT.

This chain connects TRBV7-9 to TRBJ2-2; D is possibly TRBD1 (5 bases). From germline, CDR1 is SEHNR and CDR2 FQNEAQ (reference sequence). V dropped 3 bases and J dropped 6 bases, with 14 bases sitting between them. CDR3 size: 15 residues. The CDR3 is CASSFSQAAPGELFF. The CDR3 DNA reads TGTGCCAGCAGCTTCTCACAGGCCGCACCCGGGGAGCTGTTTTTT.

The chain links TRBV6-1 to TRBJ1-1, with D possibly being TRBD1 (6 bases). The V gene's germline CDR1 is MNHNS and CDR2 SASEGT. Trimming pared 2 bases from V and 4 bases from J, leaving 11 bases between. The CDR3 is 14 residues long. CDR3 bases: TGTGCCAGCAGTGAACAGGGGACCGGCACTGAAGCTTTCTTT. Residues: CASSEQGTGTEAFF.

CDR3 DNA: TGTGCCAGCAGTTCTAACAGGGATGAAAAACTGTTTTTT. Its translation is CASSSNRDEKLFF. This chain connects TRBV6-5 to TRBJ1-4; possibly TRBD1 for D (6 bases). V lost 4 bases and J 6 bases, leaving 9 bases between the germline ends. The CDR3 sequence is 13 residues long. Germline values: CDR1 MNHEY, CDR2 SVGAGI.

The chain couples TRBV5-1 to TRBJ2-1; possible D gene TRBD2, 6 bases. The V end lost 3 bases, the J end lost 3 bases, and 10 bases lay between the germline ends. The CDR3 is 14 amino acids. CDR1 is SGHRS, CDR2 YFSETQ, per germline. CDR3 coding DNA: TGCGCCAGCAGCTCCCGGGACTTCTACAATGAGCAGTTCTTC. This encodes CASSSRDFYNEQFF.

The genes are TRBV19 and TRBJ1-2, with 9 nucleotides matching TRBD1. Germline CDR1 and CDR2: LNHDA and SQIVND (reference sequence). The V segment lost 8 bases and the J segment 6 bases; nucleotides outside the gene matches: 7. The CDR3 is 13 amino acids. Here the CDR3 DNA reads TGTGCCAGTCGGGACAGGGAAGGGGATGGCTACACCTTC. As protein: CASRDREGDGYTF. Filled out from reference TRBV19 and TRBJ1-2, the complete variable domain reads DGGITQSPKYLFRKEGQNVTLSCEQNLNHDAMYWYRQDPGQGLRLIYYSQIVNDFQKGDIAEGYSVSREKKESFPLTVTSAQKNPTAFYLCASRDREGDGYTFGSGTRLTVV.